This T cell receptor beta chain was identified in a study of blood T cell repertoires in COVID-19. Background on the study: COVID-19 samples, acute and convalescent, were from the United States, Italy and Spain. PBMCs, B-cell-depleted T cells, or T cells provided the cDNA or gDNA that made up the material.

Trimming stripped 2 bases from V and 4 bases from J, with 12 bases between. CDR1 and CDR2 from the germline V gene are MNHEY and SMNVEV (reference sequence). This CDR3 is built from 15 residues. Methods used by the authors: Estimation of nucleated cell counts relied on the amplification of reference gene primers. The data were produced by immunoSEQ multiplex PCR, yet TCRdb's version contains in-frame clones alone and is incomplete. V and J calls and clone size follow that table, whereas D and trimming were derived from the DNA. The sample consists of under 200,000 clones, approximately 91% of them appearing once.

The chain carries TRBV27 and TRBJ2-4, with TRBD1 as a possible D gene (5 bases). This clonotype was sampled from a man aged 45-65 years with acute or convalescent COVID-19. The material sequenced was peripheral blood. In nucleotides, the CDR3 is TGTGCCAGCAGTTTAACCCCGACAGAGAAAAACATTCAGTACTTC. It codes for CASSLTPTEKNIQYF.